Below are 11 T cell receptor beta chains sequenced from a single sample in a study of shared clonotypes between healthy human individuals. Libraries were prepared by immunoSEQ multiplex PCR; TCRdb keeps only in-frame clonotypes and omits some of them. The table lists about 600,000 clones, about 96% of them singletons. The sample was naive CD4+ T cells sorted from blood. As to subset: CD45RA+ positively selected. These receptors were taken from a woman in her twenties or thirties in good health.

The CDR3: CASSLVDTQYF. The DNA for the CDR3 is TGTGCCAGCAGCTTAGTTGATACGCAGTATTTT. The rearrangement links TRBV7-8 to TRBJ2-3; D not certain. Trimming stripped 1 base from V and 6 bases from J, with 2 bases between. CDR1 and CDR2 (germline): SGHVS, FQNEAQ. The CDR3 is 11 amino acids.

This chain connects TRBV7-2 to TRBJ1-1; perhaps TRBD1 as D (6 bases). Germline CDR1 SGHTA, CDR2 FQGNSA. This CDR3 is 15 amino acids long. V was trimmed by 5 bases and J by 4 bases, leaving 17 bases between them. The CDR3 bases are TGTGCCAGCAGCCTACAGGGTTTCCCCTCCACTGAAGCTTTCTTT. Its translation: CASSLQGFPSTEAFF.

In DNA form, the CDR3 reads TGTGCCAGCAGTGGGGACACCGGGGAGCTGTTTTTT. Translated, it gives CASSGDTGELFF. J is TRBJ2-2 and V is TRBV5-4; D unresolved. From germline, CDR1 is SGHNT and CDR2 YYREEE (reference sequence). This CDR3 spans 12 amino acids. Deletions cut 5 bases from V and 3 bases from J, with 5 bases between.

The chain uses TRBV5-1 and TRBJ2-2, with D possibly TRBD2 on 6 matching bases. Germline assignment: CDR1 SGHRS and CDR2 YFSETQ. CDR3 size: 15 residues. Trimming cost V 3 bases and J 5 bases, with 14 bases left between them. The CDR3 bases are TGCGCCAGCAGCTCACTGGGAAGCGGGACCGGGGAGCTGTTTTTT. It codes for CASSSLGSGTGELFF.

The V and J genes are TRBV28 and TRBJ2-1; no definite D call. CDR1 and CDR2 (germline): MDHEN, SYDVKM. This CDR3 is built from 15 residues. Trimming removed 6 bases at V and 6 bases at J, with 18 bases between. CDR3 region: CASRGDPIIPNEQFF. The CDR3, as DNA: TGTGCCAGCAGAGGCGACCCGATTATCCCCAATGAGCAGTTCTTC. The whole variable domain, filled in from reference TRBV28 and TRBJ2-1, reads DVKVTQSSRYLVKRTGEKVFLECVQDMDHENMFWYRQDPGLGLRLIYFSYDVKMKEKGDIPEGYSVSREKKERFSLILESASTNQTSMYLCASRGDPIIPNEQFFGPGTRLTVL.

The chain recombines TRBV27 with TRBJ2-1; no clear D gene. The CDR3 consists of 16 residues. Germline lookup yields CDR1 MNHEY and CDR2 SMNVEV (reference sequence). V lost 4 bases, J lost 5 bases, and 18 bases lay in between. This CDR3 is CASSSIVTRTNNEQFF. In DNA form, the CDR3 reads TGTGCCAGCAGTTCCATAGTGACTCGGACCAACAATGAGCAGTTCTTC.

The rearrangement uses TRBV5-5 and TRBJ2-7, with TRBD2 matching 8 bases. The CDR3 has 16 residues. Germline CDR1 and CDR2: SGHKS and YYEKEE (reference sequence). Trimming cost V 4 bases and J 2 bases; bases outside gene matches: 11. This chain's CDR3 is CASSRTSSGGPYEQYF. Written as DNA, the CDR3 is TGTGCCAGCAGCCGAACAAGCTCGGGGGGGCCCTACGAGCAGTACTTC.

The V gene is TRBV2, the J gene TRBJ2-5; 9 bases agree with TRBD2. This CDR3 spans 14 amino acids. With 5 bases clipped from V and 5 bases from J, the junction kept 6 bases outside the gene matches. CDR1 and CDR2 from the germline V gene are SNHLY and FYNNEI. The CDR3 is CASSSASGTETQYF. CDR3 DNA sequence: TGTGCCAGCAGTAGCGCTAGCGGGACTGAGACCCAGTACTTC.

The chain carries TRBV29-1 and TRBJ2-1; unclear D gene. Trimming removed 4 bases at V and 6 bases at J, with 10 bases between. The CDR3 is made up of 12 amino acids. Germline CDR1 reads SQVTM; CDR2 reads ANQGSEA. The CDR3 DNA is TGCAGCGTTGTAGTAGCTTTCAATGAGCAGTTCTTC. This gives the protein CSVVVAFNEQFF.

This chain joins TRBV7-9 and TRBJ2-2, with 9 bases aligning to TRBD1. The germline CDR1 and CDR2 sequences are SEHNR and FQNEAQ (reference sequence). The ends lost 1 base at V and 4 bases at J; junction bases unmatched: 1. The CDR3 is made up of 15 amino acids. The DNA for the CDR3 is TGTGCCAGCAGCTTAGGGACAGGGGCCACCGGGGAGCTGTTTTTT. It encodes CASSLGTGATGELFF. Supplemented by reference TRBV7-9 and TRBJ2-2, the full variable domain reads DTGVSQNPRHKITKRGQNVTFRCDPISEHNRLYWYRQTLGQGPEFLTYFQNEAQLEKSRLLSDRFSAERPKGSFSTLEIQRTEQGDSAMYLCASSLGTGATGELFFGEGSRLTVL.

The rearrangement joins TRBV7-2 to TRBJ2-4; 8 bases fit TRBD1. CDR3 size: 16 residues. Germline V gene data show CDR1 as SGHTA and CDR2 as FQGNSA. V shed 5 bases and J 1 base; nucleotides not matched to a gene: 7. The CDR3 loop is CASSPRQGRAKNIQYF. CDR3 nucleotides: TGTGCCAGCAGCCCTCGACAGGGGAGGGCCAAAAACATTCAGTACTTC.